The rows below give T cell receptor beta chains drawn from one sample of a study of Ad26.COV2.S vaccination and SARS-CoV-2 variants. Sequenced by immunoSEQ multiplex PCR; TCRdb stores in-frame clones only, minus some. The table has about 440,000 clones, about 90% seen once; the top ten hold approximately 4.5%. The sequences come from peripheral blood, collected in a trial of Ad26.COV2.S vaccine versus placebo. These TCRs come from a person between 18 and 60 years old who received the Ad26.COV2.S COVID-19 vaccine or a placebo. CDR3s include the opening cysteine and the closing phenylalanine or tryptophan. The order of the fields is V gene, D gene, J gene, clone size, CDR3 DNA, CDR3 protein. A D gene is named only where the DNA matches it firmly. The size entry is marked missing in some rows and otherwise reads once, few, many or a size class.

>TRBV27|NA|TRBJ1-1|NA
TGTGCCACCGGATTAGGGAGGAACACTGAAGCTTTCTTT
CATGLGRNTEAFF
>TRBV10-3|TRBD2|TRBJ2-2|NA
TGTGCCATCAGTCCGGATAGCGGGAGTGCCGGGGAGCTGTTTTTT
CAISPDSGSAGELFF
>TRBV25-1|TRBD2|TRBJ2-2|NA
TGTGCCAGCAGTGGTCCCGGCCCGGGAGGGCCTCGTCCCGGGGAGCTGTTTTTT
CASSGPGPGGPRPGELFF
>TRBV3-1/TRBV3-2|TRBD2|TRBJ2-2|NA
TGTGCCAGCAGCTCACCTACTAGCGGGAGTGGCACCGGGGAGCTGTTTTTT
CASSSPTSGSGTGELFF
>TRBV10-3|TRBD2|TRBJ2-1|once
TGTGCCATCACTAGCGGCCCACCGGCCCCCAATGAGCAGTTCTTC
CAITSGPPAPNEQFF
>TRBV6-1|NA|TRBJ1-6|once
TGTGCCAGCAGTGAGTCAGGGTCAAATTCACCCCTCCACTTT
CASSESGSNSPLHF
>TRBV9|TRBD1|TRBJ1-2|NA
TGTGCCAGCGCGGGGACAGGGAATGGCTACACCTTC
CASAGTGNGYTF
>TRBV7-2|NA|TRBJ1-1|few
TGTGCCAGCAGCGGGGGGGTCCTGAGAACTTTCTTT
CASSGGVLRTFF
>TRBV7-9|NA|TRBJ2-3|NA
TGTGCCAGCAGCTTAGGGGGGTACACAGATACGCAGTATTTT
CASSLGGYTDTQYF
>TRBV28|TRBD1|TRBJ1-4|NA
TGTGCCAGCTCCAGACAGGGGGCAGGAGCTAATGAAAAACTGTTTTTT
CASSRQGAGANEKLFF
>TRBV5-8|TRBD1|TRBJ2-3|NA
TGTGCCAGCAGCCCAGACCCCCGGGACAGGGGGGGAGGGGATACGCAGTATTTT
CASSPDPRDRGGGDTQYF
>TRBV5-5|NA|TRBJ2-5|NA
TGTGCCAGCAGCCCCCGCATAGAATTGGTCGAGACCCAGTACTTC
CASSPRIELVETQYF
>TRBV4-2|NA|TRBJ2-7|NA
TGTGCCAGCAGCCAAGTGATCGCTAGCGTTTCCTACGAGCAGTACTTC
CASSQVIASVSYEQYF
>TRBV7-9|TRBD2|TRBJ2-1|NA
TGTGCCAGCAGCTTAGGGGGACTAGCGGGAGTCGTAAGTGAGCAGTTCTTC
CASSLGGLAGVVSEQFF
>TRBV15|NA|TRBJ1-2|once
TGTGCCACCAGCCACACAAGGAACTATGGCTACACCTTC
CATSHTRNYGYTF
>TRBV30|TRBD2|TRBJ2-3|NA
TGTGCCTGGAGTCCAGGCCTAGCGGGCACAGATACGCAGTATTTT
CAWSPGLAGTDTQYF
>TRBV29-1|NA|TRBJ2-1|NA
TGCAGCGCCCGGCGGCAGGGCTCCTACAATGAGCAGTTCTTC
CSARRQGSYNEQFF
>TRBV10-3|TRBD2|TRBJ2-3|once
TGTGCCATCAGTTTAGAGCGGGGCCGACTTGGAGATACGCAGTATTTT
CAISLERGRLGDTQYF
>TRBV27|NA|TRBJ2-3|NA
TGTGCCAGCAGTTTAGATACAGCGAGCACAGATACGCAGTATTTT
CASSLDTASTDTQYF
>TRBV7-2|NA|TRBJ2-7|few
TGTGCCAGCAGCTTAGTAGGCAGCTCCTACGAGCAGTACTTC
CASSLVGSSYEQYF
>TRBV28|NA|TRBJ2-3|NA
TGTGCCAGCAGCCCCGGGTGGGATACGCAGTATTTT
CASSPGWDTQYF
>TRBV18|NA|TRBJ1-1|few
TGTGCCAGCTCACCACCGGGCCCATTGAACACTGAAGCTTTCTTT
CASSPPGPLNTEAFF
>TRBV6-5|NA|TRBJ1-6|NA
TGTGCCAGCAGAGCAGGAAATTCACCCCTCCACTTT
CASRAGNSPLHF